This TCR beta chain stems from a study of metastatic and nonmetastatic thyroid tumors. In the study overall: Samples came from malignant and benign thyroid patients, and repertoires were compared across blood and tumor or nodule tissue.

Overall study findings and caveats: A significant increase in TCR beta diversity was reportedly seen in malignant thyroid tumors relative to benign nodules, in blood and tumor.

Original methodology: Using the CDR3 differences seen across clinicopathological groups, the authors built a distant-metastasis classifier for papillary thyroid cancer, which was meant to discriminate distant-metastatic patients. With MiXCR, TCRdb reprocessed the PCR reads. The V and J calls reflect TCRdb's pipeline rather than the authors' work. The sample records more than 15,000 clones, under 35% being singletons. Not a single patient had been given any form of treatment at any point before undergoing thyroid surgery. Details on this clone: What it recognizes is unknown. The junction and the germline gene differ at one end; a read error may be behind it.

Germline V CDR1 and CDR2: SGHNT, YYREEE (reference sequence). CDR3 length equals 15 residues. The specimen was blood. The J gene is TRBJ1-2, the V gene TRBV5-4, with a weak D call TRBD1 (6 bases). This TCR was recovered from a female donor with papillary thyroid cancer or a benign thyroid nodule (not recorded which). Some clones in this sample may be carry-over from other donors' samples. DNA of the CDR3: TGTGCCAGCACCTTGGGGGGCGCAGAGAACTATGGCTACACCTTC. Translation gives CASTLGGAENYGYTF.